Below, one T cell receptor beta chain is given with its context. A junction end diverges from the germline sequence, so it may reflect a read error. The CDR3 is made up of 12 amino acids. Germline lookup yields CDR1 MGHRA and CDR2 YSYEKL. These data are taken from a study of T cell responses to AZD1222 COVID-19 vaccine. Profiling relied on immunoSEQ multiplex PCR, and the TCRdb table lists in-frame clones only, not all of them. The data contain more than 80,000 clones, 90% of them singletons. This specimen consisted of peripheral blood, obtained on day 0 of AZD1222 vaccination. The chain employs TRBV4-1 and TRBJ1-1; D call uncertain. The receptor's source is an adult in good health. The chain's CDR3 is CASTQFGTEAFF. In DNA, the CDR3 is TGCGCCAGCACCCAATTTGGCACTGAAGCTTTCTTT.